Listed below are T cell receptor beta chains from one sample, sequenced in a study of OX40 agonist ivuxolimab in advanced cancers. The protocol was immunoSEQ multiplex PCR, while the TCRdb copy is restricted to in-frame clones and leaves out a portion. The sample records about 11,000 clones, about 89% being singletons. The sample was CD4+ or CD8+ T cells sorted from blood, taken in a trial of the OX40 agonist ivuxolimab. The receptors come from an adult with an advanced solid tumor such as melanoma, head and neck, liver or kidney cancer. The CDR3 runs from the conserved cysteine through the conserved F or W. The D gene is left open where the match is weak.

D gene	V gene	J gene	CDR3 protein
.	TRBV4-1	TRBJ2-3	CASSQIRVVDTDTQYF
.	TRBV28	TRBJ2-7	CASSLRVYEQYF
.	TRBV13	.	CASSSSTFRYEQYF
TRBD1	TRBV6-6	TRBJ2-5	CASSYDRVETQYF
.	TRBV6-5	TRBJ2-5	CAGPYNLRAWETQYF
TRBD2	TRBV13	TRBJ2-5	CASSFSGSLETQYF
.	TRBV5-1	TRBJ2-7	CASSLGAAGTYEQYF
TRBD2	TRBV5-5	TRBJ2-1	CASSPLHGASGGIYNEQFF
.	TRBV7-9	TRBJ2-1	CASSSWAGGDEQFF
.	TRBV2	TRBJ1-1	CASSDPEGGGTEAFF
.	TRBV20-1	TRBJ2-7	CSARPYEQYF
TRBD1	TRBV30	TRBJ2-2	CAWSRGQGSGELFF
TRBD2	TRBV6-6	TRBJ2-7	CASSYSGRYYEQYF
TRBD2	TRBV28	TRBJ2-3	CASTKGTSENVVWTDTQYF
.	TRBV21-1	TRBJ1-2	CASSKGGVPKDGYTF
TRBD2	TRBV10-1	TRBJ2-1	CASSQGLADVDEQFF
.	TRBV6-5	TRBJ2-7	CASRGRASYEQYF
TRBD1	TRBV28	TRBJ1-6	CASSIGQGESPLHF
.	TRBV4-1	TRBJ2-7	CASSQSAGALYEQYF
.	TRBV28	TRBJ2-7	CASSPLTPYEQYF
.	TRBV7-9	TRBJ2-1	CASSSTSLVYNEQFF
TRBD2	TRBV29-1	TRBJ2-1	CSVPFRLAGGVSPRDNEQFF
TRBD2	TRBV6-6	TRBJ2-1	CASRVGGPNEQFF
.	TRBV27	TRBJ1-2	CASSFVGLNYGYTF
TRBD2	TRBV6-5	TRBJ2-1	CASSYGLAGMVNEQFF
.	TRBV13	TRBJ2-7	CASSLGEEAFTYEQYF
TRBD1	TRBV6-5	TRBJ2-5	CASSSSGQAQETQYF
.	TRBV28	TRBJ1-1	CASSFSQLNTEAFF
TRBD2	TRBV4-1	TRBJ2-7	CASSQDRGLANEQYF
.	TRBV9	TRBJ2-1	CASRAVGGEQFF
.	TRBV27	TRBJ1-6	CASRTANSPLHF
TRBD2	TRBV9	TRBJ2-1	CASSVGTSGKGNEQFF
TRBD1	TRBV28	TRBJ1-1	CASSHPGQGSTEAFF
TRBD2	TRBV27	TRBJ2-3	CASTLLAASTDTQYF
TRBD2	TRBV4-2	TRBJ2-7	CASSQDRTSGYEQYF
.	TRBV7-3	TRBJ1-1	CASSLTGATGTEAFF
.	TRBV29-1	TRBJ2-1	CSVPGARQMRYNEQFF
TRBD2	TRBV7-3	TRBJ2-5	CASSFSSGSSETQYF
.	TRBV13	TRBJ2-7	CASSFGNSYEQYF
.	TRBV5-6	TRBJ1-1	CASSPRWPRDAPDTEAFF
.	TRBV23-1	TRBJ2-7	CASSQSQRFSYEQYF
.	TRBV27	TRBJ2-6	CASSPGHVSGANVLTF
TRBD2	TRBV7-9	TRBJ2-3	CASSPLAGSSTDTQYF
TRBD2	TRBV4-2	TRBJ2-1	CASSQQRLAGEQFF
.	TRBV6-5	TRBJ1-1	CASSYSDKGWTEAFF
TRBD1	TRBV27	TRBJ2-7	CASSPERTGYHEQYF
.	TRBV9	TRBJ2-1	CASAQGALNEQFF
TRBD2	TRBV9	TRBJ2-3	CASSVEIGLAGTDTQYF
TRBD2	TRBV15	TRBJ2-1	CATSRDLLAGGYNEQFF
TRBD2	TRBV29-1	TRBJ2-3	CSVEEGRGDPDTQYF
.	TRBV14	TRBJ1-1	CASSQIQGFTEAFF
TRBD1	TRBV27	TRBJ2-7	CASSLGGQAYEQYF
.	TRBV30	TRBJ1-1	CAWSADRRTEAFF
TRBD2	TRBV12-5	TRBJ2-1	CSSAGYNEQFF
TRBD1	TRBV2	TRBJ1-5	CASSDPGTGAYTQPQHF
TRBD1	TRBV7-8	TRBJ2-5	CASSTRQGRETQYF
.	TRBV7-8	TRBJ2-7	CASSLEVGRLHEQYF
.	TRBV28	TRBJ2-7	CASSLVSYEQYF
.	TRBV14	TRBJ2-1	CASSQGLAEQFF